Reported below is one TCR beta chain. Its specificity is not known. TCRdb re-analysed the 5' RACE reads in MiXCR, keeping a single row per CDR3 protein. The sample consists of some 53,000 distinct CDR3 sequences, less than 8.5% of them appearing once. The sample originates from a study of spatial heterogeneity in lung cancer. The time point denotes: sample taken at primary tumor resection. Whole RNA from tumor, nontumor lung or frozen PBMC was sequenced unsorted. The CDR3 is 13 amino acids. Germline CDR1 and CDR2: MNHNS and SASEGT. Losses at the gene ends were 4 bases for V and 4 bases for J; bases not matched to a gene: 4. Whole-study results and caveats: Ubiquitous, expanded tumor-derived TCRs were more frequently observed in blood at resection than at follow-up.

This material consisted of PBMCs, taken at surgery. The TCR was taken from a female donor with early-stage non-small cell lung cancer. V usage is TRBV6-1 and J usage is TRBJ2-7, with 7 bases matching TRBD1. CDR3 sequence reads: CASSVGQTYEQYF. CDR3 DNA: TGTGCCAGCAGTGTGGGACAGACATACGAGCAGTACTTC.